Sequencing of this TCR beta chain was carried out in a study of blood T cell repertoires in COVID-19. Overall study context: T cells, B-cell-depleted T cells, or PBMCs provided the cDNA or gDNA that served as material.

Only in-frame clones appear in the TCRdb table, and some are missing; sequencing was by immunoSEQ multiplex PCR. The sample records tens of thousands of clones, approximately 84% being singletons. This receptor was identified in an elderly man with active or convalescent COVID-19. Sequencing was performed on peripheral blood.

The CDR3 protein is CASSIDLRGHRTDTQYF. The DNA for the CDR3 is TGTGCCAGTAGTATAGACCTGAGGGGGCACCGCACAGATACGCAGTATTTT. The rearrangement joins TRBV19 to TRBJ2-3, with TRBD1 matching over 7 bases. V gave up 0 bases and J gave up 1 base; unmatched junction bases: 7. Per germline, CDR1 LNHDA and CDR2 SQIVND (reference sequence). This CDR3 spans 17 amino acids.